This passage covers 32 T cell receptor beta chains from one sample sequenced in a study of T-cell reconstitution after alpha-beta-depleted transplantation in children. The TCRbeta library incorporated unique molecular identifiers. TCRdb reprocessed the PCR reads via MiXCR and lists one record per CDR3 protein. The repertoire holds roughly 670,000 distinct CDR3 sequences, around 13% seen once, with 0.79% in the top ten. This material consisted of PBMCs, taken before TCRalphabeta/CD19-depleted stem cell transplant. The receptors come from a girl aged 2-10 years with congenital amegakaryocytic thrombocytopenia, due to receive a stem cell transplant.

This clonotype was recorded at least ten times. The V and J genes are TRBV5-1 and TRBJ2-7; D gene unclear. The CDR3 sequence is 13 residues long. Germline loops: CDR1 SGHRS, CDR2 YFSETQ. Trimming removed 2 bases at V and 2 bases at J, with 8 bases between. CDR3 protein: CASSFRSTYEQYF. In DNA form, the CDR3 reads TGCGCCAGCAGCTTTAGATCTACCTACGAGCAGTACTTC.

This clonotype was seen repeatedly, ten times or more. Mismatch with germline at one junction end may stem from a read error. The genes are TRBV5-1 and TRBJ1-2, with D perhaps matching TRBD1 (5 bases). CDR3 length: 15 amino acids. Germline V gene data show CDR1 as SGHRS and CDR2 as YFSETQ. The CDR3 region is CASSADEPGQRARYF. The CDR3 region has the DNA TGCGCCAGCAGCGCAGATGAGCCAGGGCAGCGGGCGAGATACTTC.

This chain connects TRBV30 to TRBJ2-1; D perhaps matches TRBD1 (6 bases). With 1 base removed from V and 5 bases from J, the gap between germline ends came to 15 bases. The CDR3 runs 15 residues. The germline gives CDR1 GTSNPN, CDR2 SVGIG (reference sequence). The CDR3 sequence is CAWSGDWTADNEQFF. The CDR3 DNA reads TGTGCCTGGAGTGGGGATTGGACAGCAGACAATGAGCAGTTCTTC.

This clonotype was counted at least ten times. The chain has TRBV5-1 and TRBJ2-1; 12 positions match TRBD2. Germline CDR1 and CDR2: SGHRS and YFSETQ. With V trimmed by 6 bases and J by 5 bases, 3 bases remained unmatched. The CDR3 is 14 residues long. The CDR3 nucleotides are TGCGCCAGCACCGGACTAGCGGGACACAATGAGCAGTTCTTC. Protein product: CASTGLAGHNEQFF.

V and J are TRBV5-1 and TRBJ2-7; 14 bases agree with TRBD2. CDR3 length equals 19 residues. The V gene end was trimmed by 1 base and the J gene end by 0 bases; junction bases not matched to a gene: 9. Germline V gene data show CDR1 as SGHRS and CDR2 as YFSETQ. CDR3 in amino acids: CASSLKGTSGSPISYEQYF. CDR3 bases: TGCGCCAGCAGCTTGAAGGGGACTAGCGGGAGTCCAATCTCCTACGAGCAGTACTTC.

There are a few counts of this clonotype. This sequence joins TRBV21-1 and TRBJ2-3; TRBD2, the table's D call, was not compared with the DNA. TRBV21-1 is deemed a pseudogene. CDR3 length: 15 residues. The CDR3 spells CATGTSEPGTDTQYF. CDR3 in DNA: TGTGCCACTGGGACTAGCGAACCGGGCACAGATACGCAGTATTTT.

This rearrangement joins TRBV20-1 to TRBJ2-1; D may be TRBD2 (6 bases). Germline values: CDR1 DFQATT, CDR2 SNEGSKA (reference sequence). This CDR3 is built from 16 residues. The V gene lost 3 bases and the J gene lost 7 bases, with 22 bases spanning the gap. The CDR3 DNA sequence: TGCAGTGCTAGTCCGCCAAGGAGGGCCGTATCGAATGAGCAGTTCTTC. Translation gives CSASPPRRAVSNEQFF.

This clonotype was found many times. The chain uses TRBV4-1 and TRBJ2-5, with D possibly matching TRBD2 (5 bases). Trimming took off 4 bases at V and 1 base at J, with 19 bases between the two ends. The CDR3 spans 17 residues. CDR1 and CDR2 (germline): MGHRA, YSYEKL. The CDR3, as DNA: TGCGCCAGCAGCCGAACGGGAACAAGATTCCCCCAAGAGACCCAGTACTTC. Protein product: CASSRTGTRFPQETQYF.

This clonotype has a handful of counts. This chain connects TRBV2 to TRBJ1-1; D might be TRBD1 (5 bases). Germline loops: CDR1 SNHLY, CDR2 FYNNEI. V was cut by 7 bases and J by 6 bases, with 18 bases left in between. The CDR3 is made up of 14 amino acids. The CDR3 loop is CASKAGWGDPEAFF. The DNA for the CDR3 is TGTGCCAGCAAGGCCGGGTGGGGGGACCCTGAAGCTTTCTTT.

This clonotype was detected ten times or more. J is TRBJ2-7 and V is TRBV11-2; no reliable D call. This CDR3 comprises 14 residues. V gave up 1 base and J gave up 6 bases, with 13 bases separating them. From germline, CDR1 is SGHAT and CDR2 FQNNGV. This CDR3 is CASSLAMWAGEQYF. CDR3 nucleotide sequence: TGTGCCAGCAGCTTAGCTATGTGGGCCGGCGAGCAGTACTTC.

This clonotype was counted many times. The chain recombines TRBV7-8 with TRBJ2-7, with D uncertain. Germline V gives CDR1 SGHVS, CDR2 FQNEAQ. V lost 2 bases and J 5 bases, leaving 7 bases between the germline ends. CDR3 length equals 12 residues. The CDR3 spells CASSLRLNEQYF. DNA of the CDR3: TGTGCCAGCAGCTTAAGGCTCAACGAGCAGTACTTC.

A few counts support this clonotype. V usage is TRBV12-3 or TRBV12-4 and J usage is TRBJ2-5, with D possibly being TRBD2 (6 bases). Trimming pared 7 bases from V and 4 bases from J, leaving 31 bases between. The CDR3 sequence is 19 residues long. The CDR3: CASTLRPLGGRIVGETQYF. CDR3 nucleotides: TGTGCCAGCACCCTTCGTCCCCTTGGAGGGAGGATTGTTGGAGAGACCCAGTACTTC.

This clonotype was seen a handful of times. The V gene is TRBV6-1, the J gene TRBJ1-1, with D perhaps TRBD1 (5 bases). Germline V gives CDR1 MNHNS, CDR2 SASEGT. The CDR3 sequence is 12 residues long. Between the trimmed V and J ends, which lost 4 bases and 7 bases, there was a span of 10 bases. This CDR3 reads CASSVAQGEAFF. CDR3 coding DNA: TGTGCCAGCAGTGTTGCCCAGGGTGAAGCTTTCTTT.

This clonotype has only a few counts. The rearrangement links TRBV14 to TRBJ2-3; D is unclear. V was pared by 1 base and J by 2 bases, with 10 bases between. The germline V gene encodes CDR1 SGHDN and CDR2 FVKESK. The length of the CDR3 is 15 residues. CDR3 region: CASSQVPDSTDTQYF. The CDR3 region has the DNA TGTGCCAGCAGCCAAGTTCCTGATTCCACAGATACGCAGTATTTT.

This clonotype was counted many times. This chain joins TRBV5-1 and TRBJ2-1; 7 bases line up with TRBD2. CDR3 length equals 14 residues. Germline values: CDR1 SGHRS, CDR2 YFSETQ. V dropped 0 bases and J dropped 8; count of bases not matched to a gene: 5. CDR3 sequence (DNA): TGCGCCAGCAGCTTGGGGGAGGGCCTTGATGAGCAGTTCTTC. It specifies CASSLGEGLDEQFF.

The chain combines TRBV7-7 with TRBJ2-1, with unresolved D. Looked up from germline, CDR1 is SSHAT and CDR2 is FNYEAQ (reference sequence). V was pared by 5 bases and J by 7 bases, with 15 bases between. The CDR3 is 14 residues long. The CDR3 region is CASSPSVMLNEQFF. The CDR3, as DNA: TGTGCCAGCAGCCCCTCGGTTATGTTAAATGAGCAGTTCTTC.

This clonotype was counted only a few times. V and J are TRBV5-5 and TRBJ2-1; no reliable D call. This CDR3 is 13 amino acids long. Looked up from germline, CDR1 is SGHKS and CDR2 is YYEKEE (reference sequence). V lost 2 bases and J 6 bases, leaving 9 bases between the germline ends. The CDR3 loop reads CASSFPNGNEQFF. The CDR3 region has the DNA TGTGCCAGCAGCTTTCCTAACGGCAATGAGCAGTTCTTC.

This clonotype was seen repeatedly, ten times or more. The J gene is TRBJ2-5, the V gene TRBV12-3 or TRBV12-4; possible D gene TRBD2, 5 bases. The CDR3 is 14 residues long. The V gene lost 5 bases and the J gene lost 8 bases, with 18 bases spanning the gap. The CDR3 region has the DNA TGTGCCAGCAGTCCAATAGCGACTGGAGATACCCAGTACTTC. This gives the protein CASSPIATGDTQYF.

This clonotype was found many times. The chain employs TRBV12-3 or TRBV12-4 and TRBJ2-2; 7 nucleotides line up with TRBD2. The CDR3 is 14 residues long. Germline trimming cut 3 bases from V and 7 bases from J; bases unmatched to any gene: 5. The DNA for the CDR3 is TGTGCCAGCAGTTTCCGGCGGGAGAACGGGGAGCTGTTTTTT. Protein sequence: CASSFRRENGELFF.

The V gene is TRBV14, the J gene TRBJ2-1, with 7 bases lining up with TRBD2. The CDR3 is made up of 16 amino acids. CDR1 is SGHDN and CDR2 is FVKESK in the germline V gene. Germline trimming cut 1 base from V and 2 bases from J; bases unmatched to any gene: 5. The CDR3 here is CASSQGLTSPYNEQFF. In DNA form, the CDR3 reads TGTGCCAGCAGCCAAGGGTTGACTAGCCCCTACAATGAGCAGTTCTTC.

Ten or more counts support this clonotype. V usage is TRBV24-1 and J usage is TRBJ2-1, with 13 bases lining up with TRBD2. The CDR3 length is 16 residues. From germline, CDR1 is KGHDR and CDR2 SFDVKD. Trimming at V came to 0 bases and at J to 10 bases, leaving 5 bases not matched to a gene. In nucleotides, the CDR3 is TGTGCCACCAGTGATTTGAGAGGACTAGCGGGAGAAGAGCAGTTCTTC. Translating it yields CATSDLRGLAGEEQFF.

The J gene is TRBJ2-7, the V gene TRBV14; D not certain. The CDR3 length is 16 residues. Germline loops: CDR1 SGHDN, CDR2 FVKESK. The germline V and J ends were trimmed by 4 bases and 3 bases, with 19 bases remaining between them. The CDR3 reads CASSPALAGKGYEQYF. In DNA, the CDR3 is TGTGCCAGCAGCCCCGCATTAGCTGGTAAGGGCTACGAGCAGTACTTC.

This clonotype was picked up many times. V usage is TRBV25-1 and J usage is TRBJ2-3; D might be TRBD1 (5 bases). Between the trimmed V and J ends, which lost 6 bases and 1 base, there was a span of 17 bases. CDR3 length: 16 residues. The germline V gene has CDR1 MGHDK and CDR2 SYGVNS. The CDR3 loop is CASSEVVGRGTDTQYF. CDR3 nucleotide sequence: TGTGCCAGCAGCGAGGTTGTTGGCAGGGGCACAGATACGCAGTATTTT. The whole variable domain, filled in from reference TRBV25-1 and TRBJ2-3, reads EADIYQTPRYLVIGTGKKITLECSQTMGHDKMYWYQQDPGMELHLIHYSYGVNSTEKGDLSSESTVSRIRTEHFPLTLESARPSHTSQYLCASSEVVGRGTDTQYFGPGTRLTVL.

This clonotype was seen many times. V usage is TRBV5-5 and J usage is TRBJ1-4, with D possibly matching TRBD1 (6 bases). With 1 base removed from V and 0 bases from J, the gap between germline ends came to 10 bases. CDR1 and CDR2 (germline): SGHKS, YYEKEE (reference sequence). This CDR3 contains 16 residues. DNA of the CDR3: TGTGCCAGCAGCTTGTCCAGGGGAGCAACTAATGAAAAACTGTTTTTT. This sequence encodes CASSLSRGATNEKLFF.

This clonotype has more than one count but fewer than ten. This chain joins TRBV7-8 and TRBJ2-1, with D possibly matching TRBD2 (6 bases). The germline CDR1 and CDR2 sequences are SGHVS and FQNEAQ. V shed 3 bases and J shed 8 bases, with 14 bases lying between them. The CDR3 has 14 amino acids. CDR3 loop: CASSFGGGGDEQFF. CDR3 DNA: TGTGCCAGCAGCTTCGGGGGAGGAGGGGATGAGCAGTTCTTC.

This chain's CDR3 is CASSLYGDIQYF. CDR3 sequence (DNA): TGCGCCAGCAGCTTGTATGGGGACATTCAGTACTTC. The chain couples TRBV5-1 to TRBJ2-4; D is unresolved. CDR3 length: 12 amino acids. The V gene lost 1 base and the J gene lost 8 bases, with 7 bases spanning the gap. CDR1 is SGHRS and CDR2 is YFSETQ in the germline V gene.

This clonotype has ten or more counts. The chain has TRBV5-1 and TRBJ2-5, with D maybe TRBD2 (6 bases). V lost 2 bases and J lost 4, with 15 bases in between. In germline, CDR1 is SGHRS, CDR2 YFSETQ. This CDR3 is built from 15 residues. In DNA, the CDR3 is TGCGCCAGCAGCTTAATCGCGGGACGTTCAGAGACCCAGTACTTC. Translation gives CASSLIAGRSETQYF.

This clonotype was found a few times. The rearrangement links TRBV28 to TRBJ2-7, with D unclear. Trimming left V 3 bases short and J 11 bases short, with 14 bases between. The CDR3 loop spans 12 amino acids. Germline-derived CDR1 and CDR2 are MDHEN and SYDVKM. The CDR3 region has the DNA TGTGCCAGCAGTTTCGATCGTAGCCCCGAGTACTTC. Translating it yields CASSFDRSPEYF.

This clonotype was recorded at least ten times. V and J are TRBV10-3 and TRBJ2-2; a weak D match, TRBD2 (6 bases). Germline V gives CDR1 ENHRY, CDR2 SYGVKD. The V and J ends lost 0 bases and 4 bases respectively, with 12 bases between them. This CDR3 is built from 16 residues. CDR3 bases: TGTGCCATCAGTGAGTCGCGGGGCAAATCCACCGGGGAGCTGTTTTTT. Translation: CAISESRGKSTGELFF.

This clonotype has only a few counts. This chain connects TRBV5-1 to TRBJ2-7; D gene unclear. There are 13 residues in the CDR3. Deletions cut 0 bases from V and 6 bases from J, with 10 bases between. CDR1 is SGHRS and CDR2 is YFSETQ in the germline V gene. The CDR3 region is CASSLDPASEQYF. The CDR3 coding sequence is TGCGCCAGCAGCTTGGACCCAGCCTCCGAGCAGTACTTC.

This clonotype appeared many times. V usage is TRBV12-3 or TRBV12-4 and J usage is TRBJ2-2, with D possibly matching TRBD2 (5 bases). This CDR3 is 14 amino acids long. V dropped 6 bases and J dropped 4 bases, with 12 bases sitting between them. Here the CDR3 reads CASSPTRSTGELFF. CDR3 DNA: TGTGCCAGCAGCCCTACTAGATCCACCGGGGAGCTGTTTTTT.

The chain couples TRBV20-1 to TRBJ1-1; D is perhaps TRBD1 (6 bases). From germline, CDR1 is DFQATT and CDR2 SNEGSKA (reference sequence). The ends were cut back, 5 bases at V and 1 base at J, with 8 bases in the middle. CDR3 length equals 12 residues. The CDR3 region has the DNA TGCAGTGCTCTACAGGGGAACACTGAAGCTTTCTTT. This gives the protein CSALQGNTEAFF.